The rows below give T cell receptor beta chains drawn from one sample of a study of T cells after yellow fever vaccination. TCRdb analysed the 5' RACE reads with MiXCR anew, one entry per CDR3 protein. The sample records hundreds of thousands of distinct CDR3 sequences, roughly 13% being singletons. Sequenced here: PBMCs, sampled on the day of the yellow fever booster vaccination. The receptors shown here come from a man aged 25 to 40 who received the YFV17D yellow fever vaccine. The CDR3 runs from the conserved cysteine through the conserved F or W. D genes are given only for firm matches. Clone size appears in some rows only: once, few, many, or a class for an expanded clone.

clone size,D gene,J gene,V gene,CDR3 protein,CDR3 DNA
-,-,TRBJ2-3,TRBV7-8,CASLDAGGTDTQYF,TGTGCCAGCCTGGATGCCGGGGGCACAGATACGCAGTATTTT
few,TRBD2,TRBJ2-7,TRBV29-1,CSVGLAGGRVYEQYF,TGCAGCGTTGGACTAGCGGGGGGGAGGGTCTACGAGCAGTACTTC
few,TRBD2,TRBJ2-2,TRBV18,CASSPASGVDTGELFF,TGTGCCAGCTCACCTGCTAGCGGAGTGGACACCGGGGAGCTGTTTTTT
few,TRBD1,TRBJ1-2,TRBV7-2,CASSPSGTGGAGGYTF,TGTGCCAGCAGCCCGTCCGGGACAGGGGGCGCGGGGGGCTACACCTTC
-,-,TRBJ1-2,TRBV20-1,CSARLPVEYYGYTF,TGCAGTGCTAGATTACCAGTGGAGTACTATGGCTACACCTTC
-,TRBD1,TRBJ2-5,TRBV19,CASKPQGSKETQYF,TGTGCCAGTAAGCCACAGGGGAGTAAAGAGACCCAGTACTTC
few,TRBD2,TRBJ2-2,TRBV9,CASSVAAREAGELFF,TGTGCCAGCAGCGTAGCTGCCCGGGAGGCCGGGGAGCTGTTTTTT
few,TRBD1,TRBJ2-7,TRBV18,CASSPPTGDPSYEQYF,TGTGCCAGCTCACCACCTACAGGGGACCCCTCCTACGAGCAGTACTTC
few,TRBD1,TRBJ2-1,TRBV7-2,CASSLSTGPVNEQFF,TGTGCCAGCAGCTTATCGACAGGGCCCGTCAATGAGCAGTTCTTC
few,-,TRBJ2-7,TRBV7-2,CASRMGVAYEQYF,TGTGCCAGCAGGATGGGAGTGGCCTACGAGCAGTACTTC
few,TRBD2,TRBJ2-7,TRBV12-3/TRBV12-4,CASRSSGRASYEQYF,TGTGCCAGCAGGTCTAGCGGGAGGGCCTCCTACGAGCAGTACTTC
-,TRBD2,TRBJ2-3,TRBV9,CASSGIGRAYDTQYF,TGTGCCAGCAGCGGTATCGGGAGGGCCTATGATACGCAGTATTTT
-,-,TRBJ1-6,TRBV20-1,CSASTGGANSPLHF,TGCAGTGCTAGTACGGGCGGAGCTAATTCACCCCTCCACTTT
-,-,TRBJ2-1,TRBV5-5,CSSSFRGTPNYNEQFF,TGTTCCAGCAGCTTTCGTGGGACACCGAACTACAATGAGCAGTTCTTC
-,TRBD2,TRBJ2-1,TRBV3-1,CASTSAGGVNEQFF,TGTGCCAGCACCTCGGCGGGAGGTGTCAATGAGCAGTTCTTC
-,TRBD1,TRBJ2-2,TRBV20-1,CSAIRDRGPGELFF,TGCAGTGCTATCCGGGACAGGGGCCCCGGGGAGCTGTTTTTT
-,TRBD1,TRBJ2-2,TRBV20-1,CSASGSGGQGTTGELFF,TGCAGTGCTAGTGGGAGTGGCGGACAGGGGACCACCGGGGAGCTGTTTTTT
-,TRBD2,TRBJ2-1,TRBV9,CASRREEEWTSEQFF,TGTGCCAGCAGGCGGGAGGAGGAGTGGACTAGTGAGCAGTTCTTC
many,-,TRBJ1-2,TRBV29-1,CSVERQRSGGYTF,TGCAGCGTTGAAAGACAACGATCGGGGGGCTACACCTTC
few,-,TRBJ2-1,TRBV6-5,CASSYQGGEQFF,TGTGCCAGCAGTTACCAGGGGGGTGAGCAGTTCTTC
few,TRBD2,TRBJ2-1,TRBV20-1,CSAPIHGGAESYNEQFF,TGCAGTGCTCCCATACACGGGGGGGCTGAATCCTACAATGAGCAGTTCTTC
few,TRBD1,TRBJ1-2,TRBV7-6,CASSAGTGGHYGYTF,TGTGCCAGCAGCGCCGGGACAGGGGGACACTATGGCTACACCTTC
-,-,TRBJ2-1,TRBV29-1,CSVGLSASSYNEQFF,TGCAGCGTTGGGCTAAGCGCCAGCTCCTACAATGAGCAGTTCTTC
-,-,TRBJ2-7,TRBV10-3,CAILRTNSYEQYF,TGTGCCATCCTGCGGACGAACTCCTACGAGCAGTACTTC
-,TRBD2,TRBJ2-3,TRBV7-2,CASSLHSAGGFTDTQYF,TGTGCCAGCAGCTTGCATTCAGCGGGAGGGTTCACAGATACGCAGTATTTT
-,-,TRBJ2-3,TRBV18,CASSPGQGNTDTQYF,TGTGCCAGCTCACCTGGGCAGGGCAACACAGATACGCAGTATTTT
few,-,TRBJ2-7,TRBV7-2,CASSPTPVLSYEQYF,TGTGCCAGCAGCCCGACCCCAGTACTCTCCTACGAGCAGTACTTC
few,-,TRBJ1-1,TRBV5-1,CASRTGIGNTEAFF,TGCGCCAGCCGAACAGGGATTGGAAACACTGAAGCTTTCTTT
-,TRBD1,TRBJ2-1,TRBV4-3,CASSQEMTGFRFF,TGCGCCAGCAGCCAAGAGATGACAGGGTTCCGGTTCTTC
-,TRBD1,TRBJ1-1,TRBV6-5,CASSSGTGLDMNTEAFF,TGTGCCAGCAGTTCCGGGACAGGTTTAGACATGAACACTGAAGCTTTCTTT
few,TRBD2,TRBJ2-1,TRBV24-1,CATSDVGGPDNEQFF,TGTGCCACCAGTGATGTGGGAGGGCCCGACAATGAGCAGTTCTTC
-,-,TRBJ2-5,TRBV7-2,CASSLGKGTQYF,TGTGCCAGCAGCTTAGGAAAGGGGACCCAGTACTTC
few,TRBD2,TRBJ2-7,TRBV3-1,CASSQGGSLGLAGGEQYF,TGTGCCAGCAGCCAAGGAGGAAGCCTTGGGCTAGCGGGAGGCGAGCAGTACTTC
-,TRBD1,TRBJ2-1,TRBV20-1,CSASGDTGGAYYYNEQFF,TGCAGTGCTAGTGGAGATACAGGGGGCGCGTACTACTACAATGAGCAGTTCTTC
few,TRBD1,TRBJ1-1,TRBV6-1,CASSPTLDRGEAFF,TGTGCCAGCAGTCCTACCTTAGACAGGGGAGAAGCTTTCTTT
-,-,TRBJ2-3,TRBV25-1,CASSVWAPTDTQYF,TGTGCCAGCAGTGTCTGGGCACCCACAGATACGCAGTATTTT
few,TRBD2,TRBJ2-3,TRBV20-1,CSARDPAGDGTDTQYF,TGCAGTGCTAGAGATCCCGCGGGAGATGGAACAGATACGCAGTATTTT
few,-,TRBJ2-1,TRBV15,CATSFRRDNEQFF,TGTGCCACCAGCTTCCGGCGGGACAATGAGCAGTTCTTC
few,-,TRBJ1-5,TRBV6-2/TRBV6-3,CASSYSAGVAGQPQHF,TGTGCCAGCAGTTACTCGGCTGGGGTTGCGGGTCAGCCCCAGCATTTT
few,-,TRBJ1-1,TRBV2,CASSDRLRGVSEAFF,TGTGCCAGCAGTGACAGACTGCGGGGGGTCTCTGAAGCTTTCTTT
-,-,TRBJ1-5,TRBV29-1,CSAVGGPNQPQHF,TGCAGCGCTGTCGGAGGGCCCAATCAGCCCCAGCATTTT